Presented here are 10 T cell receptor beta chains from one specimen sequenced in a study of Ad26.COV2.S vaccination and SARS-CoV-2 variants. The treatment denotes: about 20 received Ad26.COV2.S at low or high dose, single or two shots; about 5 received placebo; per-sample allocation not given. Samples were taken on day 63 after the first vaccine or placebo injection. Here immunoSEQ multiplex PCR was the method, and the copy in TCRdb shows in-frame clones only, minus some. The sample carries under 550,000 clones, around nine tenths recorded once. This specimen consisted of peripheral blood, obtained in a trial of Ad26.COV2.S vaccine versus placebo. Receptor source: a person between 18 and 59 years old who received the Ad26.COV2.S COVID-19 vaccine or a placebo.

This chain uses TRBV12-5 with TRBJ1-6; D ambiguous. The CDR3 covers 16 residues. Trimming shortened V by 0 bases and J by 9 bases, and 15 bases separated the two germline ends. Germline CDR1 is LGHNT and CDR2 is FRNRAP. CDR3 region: CASGLVSEGTPSPLHF. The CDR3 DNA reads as TGTGCTAGTGGTTTGGTATCTGAGGGCACCCCTTCACCCCTCCACTTT.

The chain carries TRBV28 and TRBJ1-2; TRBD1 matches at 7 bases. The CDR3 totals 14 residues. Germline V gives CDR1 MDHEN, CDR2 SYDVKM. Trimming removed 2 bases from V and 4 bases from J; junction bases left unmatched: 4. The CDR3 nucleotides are TGTGCCAGCAGTTTACCGACAGGGCCCTATGGCTACACCTTC. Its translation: CASSLPTGPYGYTF.

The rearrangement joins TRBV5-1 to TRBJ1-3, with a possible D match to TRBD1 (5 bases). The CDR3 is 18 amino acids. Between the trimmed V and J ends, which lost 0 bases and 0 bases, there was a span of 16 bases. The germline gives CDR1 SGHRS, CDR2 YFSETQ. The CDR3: CASSLAGRQGSSGNTIYF. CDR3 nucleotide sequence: TGCGCCAGCAGCTTGGCCGGGAGGCAGGGCTCCTCTGGAAACACCATATATTTT. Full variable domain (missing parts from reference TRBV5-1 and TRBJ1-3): KAGVTQTPRYLIKTRGQQVTLSCSPISGHRSVSWYQQTPGQGLQFLFEYFSETQRNKGNFPGRFSGRQFSNSRSEMNVSTLELGDSALYLCASSLAGRQGSSGNTIYFGEGSWLTVV.

CDR3 bases: TGTGCCTGGAGTGTACAAGGGATAGATACGCAGTATTTT. Its protein product is CAWSVQGIDTQYF. The gene calls are TRBV30 and TRBJ2-3; no definite D call. V lost 0 bases to trimming and J lost 5 bases, with 9 bases between them. The CDR3 is 13 residues long. Germline V CDR1 and CDR2: GTSNPN, SVGIG (reference sequence).

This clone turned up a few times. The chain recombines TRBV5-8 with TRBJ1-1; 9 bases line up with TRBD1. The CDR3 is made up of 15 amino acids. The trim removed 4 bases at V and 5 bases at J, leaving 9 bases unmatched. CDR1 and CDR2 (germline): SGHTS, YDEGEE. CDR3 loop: CASSLGTGKVTEAFF. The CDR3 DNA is TGTGCCAGCAGCCTCGGGACAGGGAAGGTAACTGAAGCTTTCTTT.

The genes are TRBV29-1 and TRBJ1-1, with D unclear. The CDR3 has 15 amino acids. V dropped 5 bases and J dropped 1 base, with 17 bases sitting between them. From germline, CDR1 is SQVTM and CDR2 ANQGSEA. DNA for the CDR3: TGCAGCGTTAAGGGCAAACTTAACAGGAACACTGAAGCTTTCTTT. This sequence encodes CSVKGKLNRNTEAFF.

DNA of the CDR3: TGTGCCAGCAGTTATATAGGGGACAGGGACAGGAACACTGAAGCTTTCTTT. It codes for CASSYIGDRDRNTEAFF. This rearrangement joins TRBV27 to TRBJ1-1, with 9 nucleotides matching TRBD1. V was pared by 4 bases and J by 1 base, with 10 bases of the junction left unmatched. The CDR3 has 17 residues. In germline, CDR1 is MNHEY, CDR2 SMNVEV (reference sequence).

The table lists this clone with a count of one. CDR3 bases: TGCGCCAGCAGCCAAGACAGGGTTGGAAACACCATATATTTT. Amino acids: CASSQDRVGNTIYF. The rearrangement uses TRBV4-3 and TRBJ1-3; a possible D gene is TRBD1 (5 bases). The germline V gene has CDR1 LGHNA and CDR2 YSLEER. This CDR3 has 14 residues. V lost 0 bases, J lost 3 bases, and 6 bases lay in between.

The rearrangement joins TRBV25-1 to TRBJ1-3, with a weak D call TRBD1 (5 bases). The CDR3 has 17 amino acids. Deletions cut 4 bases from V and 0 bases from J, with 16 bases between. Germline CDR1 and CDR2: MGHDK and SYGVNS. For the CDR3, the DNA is TGTGCCAGCAGTGCAGTTACAGGATTACTCTCTGGAAACACCATATATTTT. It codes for CASSAVTGLLSGNTIYF.

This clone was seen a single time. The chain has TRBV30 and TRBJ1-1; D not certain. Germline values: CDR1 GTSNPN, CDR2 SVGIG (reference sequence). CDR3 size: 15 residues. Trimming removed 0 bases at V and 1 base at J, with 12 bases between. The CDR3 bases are TGTGCCTGGAGTGTCAGGAGTTTCAGGAACACTGAAGCTTTCTTT. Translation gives CAWSVRSFRNTEAFF. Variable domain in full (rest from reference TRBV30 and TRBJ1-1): SQTIHQWPATLVQPVGSPLSLECTVEGTSNPNLYWYRQAAGRGLQLLFYSVGIGQISSEVPQNLSASRPQDRQFILSSKKLLLSDSGFYLCAWSVRSFRNTEAFFGQGTRLTVV.